One and the same sample provided the 20 T cell receptor beta chains below, sequenced in a study of human thymus T cells. Thymic material originated from resections removed in the course of corrective heart surgery. Data came from immunoSEQ multiplex PCR; TCRdb stores just in-frame clones and leaves some out. Of some 120,000 clones in the sample, more than 90% were seen once. Sample: thymus tissue. Receptors originate from a boy under two years old with a congenital heart defect but otherwise immunologically healthy.

The V call is TRBV6-1, the J call TRBJ2-7, with no clear D. This CDR3 comprises 14 residues. CDR1 is MNHNS, CDR2 SASEGT, per germline. V lost 2 bases and J 3 bases, leaving 11 bases between the germline ends. The CDR3 is CASSERLADYEQYF. DNA for the CDR3: TGTGCCAGCAGTGAACGCTTGGCAGACTACGAGCAGTACTTC.

J is TRBJ2-2 and V is TRBV4-3; D may be TRBD1 or TRBD2 (6 bases each). Trimming removed 0 bases at V and 1 base at J, with 21 bases between. The CDR3 totals 20 residues. Germline V gene sequence: CDR1 LGHNA, CDR2 YSLEER. The CDR3 region is CASSQDPGALSSENTGELFF. CDR3 bases: TGCGCCAGCAGCCAAGACCCGGGGGCGCTGAGTTCTGAGAACACCGGGGAGCTGTTTTTT.

J is TRBJ2-5 and V is TRBV29-1; TRBD1 is a possible D gene (5 bases). The V and J ends lost 6 bases and 2 bases respectively, with 19 bases between them. CDR3 size: 15 residues. Germline V gives CDR1 SQVTM, CDR2 ANQGSEA. The CDR3 DNA reads as TGCAGCGTGAGTGTTGGGGCTTCTTCGCAAGAGACCCAGTACTTC. It encodes CSVSVGASSQETQYF.

The rearrangement links TRBV28 to TRBJ2-1, with TRBD1 matching 9 bases. With V trimmed by 6 bases and J by 8 bases, 8 bases remained unmatched. Germline CDR1 is MDHEN and CDR2 is SYDVKM. The CDR3 runs 14 residues. This CDR3 is CASSRDREIDEQFF. The CDR3 DNA reads as TGTGCCAGCAGCCGGGACAGGGAGATCGATGAGCAGTTCTTC.

A word on this clone: Other DNA sequences in the same sample also yield this CDR3. The chain carries TRBV28 and TRBJ2-7; D may be TRBD1 (5 bases). The V and J ends lost 2 bases and 3 bases respectively, with 5 bases between them. The CDR3 is 12 amino acids. Germline assignment: CDR1 MDHEN and CDR2 SYDVKM. CDR3 protein: CASSLRGYEQYF. The CDR3 DNA sequence: TGTGCCAGCAGTTTAAGGGGCTACGAGCAGTACTTC.

The rearrangement links TRBV7-3 to TRBJ2-1, with TRBD1 as a possible D gene (5 bases). This CDR3 is 16 amino acids long. Germline V gene lookup returns CDR1 SGHTA and CDR2 FQGTGA. V was clipped by 0 bases and J by 1 base, with 10 bases between them. The CDR3 sequence: CASSLTGPASYNEQFF. DNA for the CDR3: TGTGCCAGCAGCTTAACGGGGCCAGCGTCCTACAATGAGCAGTTCTTC. Full variable domain (outside the CDR3, taken from reference TRBV7-3 and TRBJ2-1): GAGVSQTPSNKVTEKGKYVELRCDPISGHTALYWYRQSLGQGPEFLIYFQGTGAADDSGLPNDRFFAVRPEGSVSTLKIQRTERGDSAVYLCASSLTGPASYNEQFFGPGTRLTVL.

V usage is TRBV28 and J usage is TRBJ2-4, with 7 bases that match TRBD2. Germline V CDR1 and CDR2: MDHEN, SYDVKM. This CDR3 is 10 amino acids long. The CDR3 bases are TGTGTAGGCCCGGGGGGCATTCAGTACTTC. Amino acid sequence: CVGPGGIQYF. Full variable domain (missing parts from reference TRBV28 and TRBJ2-4): DVKVTQSSRYLVKRTGEKVFLECVQDMDHENMFWYRQDPGLGLRLIYFSYDVKMKEKGDIPEGYSVSREKKERFSLILESASTNQTSMYLCVGPGGIQYFGAGTRLSVL.

The chain links TRBV27 to TRBJ2-2, with TRBD2 matching 15 bases. The germline gives CDR1 MNHEY, CDR2 SMNVEV (reference sequence). CDR3 length equals 19 residues. With V trimmed by 4 bases and J by 7 bases, 13 bases remained unmatched. As DNA, the CDR3 is TGTGCCAGCAGTTCCCGGACTAGCGGGGGGGCCCCTGGAGGCGGGGAGCTGTTTTTT. Its translation: CASSSRTSGGAPGGGELFF.

The chain combines TRBV5-1 with TRBJ2-7; tentatively, D is TRBD2 (6 bases). This CDR3 is built from 15 residues. V was trimmed by 2 bases and J by 6 bases, leaving 18 bases between them. CDR1 and CDR2 from the germline V gene are SGHRS and YFSETQ. The CDR3, as DNA: TGCGCCAGCAGCTTACCCCTAGCGATGGGCGCCGAGCAGTACTTC. It yields the protein CASSLPLAMGAEQYF.

The J gene is TRBJ1-4, the V gene TRBV21-1. TRBV21-1 is annotated as a pseudogene. The CDR3 loop spans 13 amino acids. As DNA, the CDR3 is TGTGCCACCGGGGGAGCAACTAATGAAAAACTGTTTTTT. This encodes CATGGATNEKLFF.

CDR3 bases: TGTGCCAGCAAGGCCTGGGCGGGGGGGCACAATGAGCAGTTCTTC. Translation: CASKAWAGGHNEQFF. The chain has TRBV27 and TRBJ2-1; TRBD2 matches 9 bases. J gave up 5 bases and V 7 bases, and 9 bases lay outside the gene matches. The CDR3 runs to 15 residues. The germline CDR1 and CDR2 sequences are MNHEY and SMNVEV (reference sequence).

The V gene is TRBV30, the J gene TRBJ2-7; the match to TRBD2 covers 10 bases. In germline, CDR1 is GTSNPN, CDR2 SVGIG (reference sequence). V trimming: 8 bases; J trimming: 5 bases; junction bases outside the gene matches: 18. This CDR3 comprises 16 residues. The CDR3 sequence: CAAWGSGGKVGHEQYF. In DNA, the CDR3 is TGTGCCGCGTGGGGTAGCGGGGGGAAGGTGGGGCACGAGCAGTACTTC.

This chain uses TRBV28 with TRBJ2-1; tentative D call: TRBD1 (5 bases). The V end was cut by 8 bases, the J end by 7 bases, with 18 bases between. This CDR3 is built from 14 residues. CDR1 is MDHEN, CDR2 SYDVKM, per germline. CDR3 sequence (DNA): TGTGCCAGCTCCACACCGGGCAGGGATAATGAGCAGTTCTTC. It specifies CASSTPGRDNEQFF.

The CDR3 nucleotides read TGTGCCAGCAAGGCGGGCGGCCAGCCTAGCTCCTATAATTCACCCCTCCACTTT. Residues: CASKAGGQPSSYNSPLHF. V and J are TRBV27 and TRBJ1-6; no firm D call. CDR1 and CDR2 from the germline V gene are MNHEY and SMNVEV (reference sequence). V was trimmed by 7 bases and J by 0 bases, leaving 19 bases between them. CDR3 size: 18 residues.

This rearrangement joins TRBV29-1 to TRBJ2-3; 8 bases align to TRBD1. The length of the CDR3 is 14 residues. With V trimmed by 7 bases and J by 3 bases, 9 bases remained unmatched. Germline V CDR1 and CDR2: SQVTM, ANQGSEA. The CDR3 sequence: CSDGGTGLTDTQYF. The CDR3 coding sequence is TGCAGCGATGGAGGGACAGGTCTAACAGATACGCAGTATTTT.

The chain is built from TRBV28 and TRBJ2-5, with D possibly matching TRBD1 (5 bases). This CDR3 comprises 12 residues. The V and J ends lost 6 bases and 3 bases respectively, with 8 bases between them. Germline CDR1 is MDHEN and CDR2 is SYDVKM. The CDR3, as DNA: TGTGCCAGCAGCAGGGATGAAGAGACCCAGTACTTC. This codes for CASSRDEETQYF.

This chain links TRBV4-3 with TRBJ1-4; D gene unclear. CDR1 and CDR2 (germline): LGHNA, YSLEER. CDR3 size: 13 residues. V dropped 0 bases and J dropped 4 bases, with 3 bases sitting between them. In DNA, the CDR3 is TGCGCCAGCAGCCAAGACAGTAATGAAAAACTGTTTTTT. It is translated as CASSQDSNEKLFF.

This clone was found a few times. The chain's CDR3 is CASSQRPNTEAFF. In DNA form, the CDR3 reads TGCGCCAGCAGCCAACGGCCGAACACTGAAGCTTTCTTT. The chain has TRBV4-1 and TRBJ1-1; no clear D gene. Trimming pared 2 bases from V and 1 base from J, leaving 5 bases between. This CDR3 has 13 amino acids. Germline CDR1 is MGHRA and CDR2 is YSYEKL.

The count of this clone is one. The chain links TRBV4-3 to TRBJ1-2, with D maybe TRBD1 (5 bases). V was trimmed by 5 bases and J by 5 bases, leaving 18 bases between them. From germline, CDR1 is LGHNA and CDR2 YSLEER. The CDR3 extends over 15 amino acids. The CDR3 DNA is TGCGCCAGCAGCTCCCGAAGGGGTGTCCTTTATGGCTACACCTTC. Translating it yields CASSSRRGVLYGYTF.

This clone was recorded a few times. The chain uses TRBV5-5 and TRBJ1-2, with D possibly TRBD1 on 5 matching bases. The V end was cut by 0 bases, the J end by 0 bases, with 15 bases between. The CDR3 loop spans 17 amino acids. Per germline, CDR1 SGHKS and CDR2 YYEKEE (reference sequence). The CDR3 loop reads CASSLDARERTNYGYTF. DNA of the CDR3: TGTGCCAGCAGCTTGGACGCCAGGGAGCGGACTAACTATGGCTACACCTTC.